This T cell receptor (beta chain) was sequenced in a study of blood T cell repertoires in COVID-19. In the study overall: The study drew acute and convalescent COVID-19 samples from the United States, Italy and Spain.

This clone is a singleton in its sample. How the authors handled the data: Amplifying reference gene primers gave estimates of nucleated cell counts. Generated by immunoSEQ multiplex PCR, the TCRdb table keeps only in-frame clones and is missing some. Clonal size and the V and J genes are those of that table, whereas D and trimming came from the DNA. The sample includes 210,000 or so clones, roughly nine tenths of them seen just once. CDR1 and CDR2 from the germline V gene are LGHDT and YNNKEL (reference sequence). This CDR3 comprises 11 residues. Trimming removed 6 bases from V and 7 bases from J, with 9 bases in between. Researchers sorted participants into cohorts using their self-reported clinical history.

What was sequenced was PBMCs or T cells enriched from blood (not recorded which). This chain uses TRBV3-1 (or the pseudogene TRBV3-2) with TRBJ1-1; the D is unclear. This TCR was sampled from a woman aged 45-60 years in a cohort exposed to, infected with or recovered from COVID-19 (not recorded which). CDR3 sequence (DNA): TGTGCCAGCAGTCGCGCTGATGAAGCTTTCTTT. It codes for CASSRADEAFF.